The 11 T cell receptor beta chains below all came from one sample that was sequenced in a study of regulatory T cells in long-lasting Graves disease. Time point of the sample: newly diagnosed GD, antithyroid drugs for less than 3 months. With RNA extracted from PBMCs as input, the TCR library was made. iRepertoire HTBI primers and Arm-PCR of CDR3 regions built TCR beta libraries. TCRdb re-called the multiplex PCR reads with MiXCR, one entry per CDR3 protein. Here the sample spans 450,000 to 500,000 distinct CDR3 sequences, around 16% being singletons. In addition, the sample was reused for a study of T cells in Graves' hyperthyroidism and ophthalmopathy.

This specimen was peripheral blood mononuclear cells (PBMCs), taken at new diagnosis, from a patient treated with antithyroid drugs. These TCRs come from a man in his forties or fifties with Graves disease.

To note about this clonotype: This clone may be a read error of a much larger clone one base away. The conserved phenylalanine or tryptophan normally closing the CDR3 is absent here, so this likely arose from a read error. The CDR3 bases are TGCGCCAGCAGCTTGAACAGATTCTACGAGCAGTACTCC. As protein: CASSLNRFYEQYS. The V call is TRBV5-1, the J call TRBJ2-7; D not resolved. The CDR3 length is 13 residues. V was shortened by 1 base and J by 3 bases, with 8 bases between the two germline ends. Germline CDR1 reads SGHRS; CDR2 reads YFSETQ.

The genes are TRBV28 and TRBJ2-2; a possible D gene is TRBD2 (5 bases). Germline-derived CDR1 and CDR2 are MDHEN and SYDVKM. Trimming pared 6 bases from V and 8 bases from J, leaving 16 bases between. This CDR3 has 14 residues. The DNA of the CDR3 is TGTGCCAGCAGGCTTCGGGGTTCCTCGGGGGAGCTGTTTTTT. It is translated as CASRLRGSSGELFF.

Many counts were recorded for this clonotype. This sequence joins TRBV5-1 and TRBJ1-1; D not certain. There are 13 residues in the CDR3. CDR1 is SGHRS, CDR2 YFSETQ, per germline. Trimming shortened V by 3 bases and J by 1 base, and 7 bases separated the two germline ends. In DNA, the CDR3 is TGCGCCAGCAGCTCCGTTCCGAACACTGAAGCTTTCTTT. Its protein product is CASSSVPNTEAFF.

This clonotype was seen many times. V gene TRBV5-1 combines with J gene TRBJ2-5, with 11 nucleotides matching TRBD2. The CDR3 covers 16 residues. Germline CDR1 and CDR2: SGHRS and YFSETQ. J lost 4 bases, V lost 0 bases, and 5 bases had no gene match. The CDR3 loop reads CASSLALAGGSETQYF. CDR3 bases: TGCGCCAGCAGCTTGGCCCTAGCGGGAGGATCAGAGACCCAGTACTTC.

This clonotype was seen many times. V gene TRBV2 combines with J gene TRBJ1-5; D is perhaps TRBD1 (5 bases). Germline CDR1 and CDR2: SNHLY and FYNNEI. With 7 bases removed from V and 5 bases from J, the gap between germline ends came to 15 bases. The CDR3 loop spans 14 amino acids. The CDR3 loop is CASNFGGKDQPQHF. The CDR3 bases are TGTGCCAGCAATTTTGGGGGAAAAGATCAGCCCCAGCATTTT.

In this sample, this clonotype turned up many times. The chain couples TRBV7-9 to TRBJ2-1; D is undetermined. V gave up 2 bases and J gave up 4 bases, with 6 bases separating them. The CDR3 sequence is 13 residues long. Germline V gene sequence: CDR1 SEHNR, CDR2 FQNEAQ (reference sequence). The CDR3 sequence: CASSLRQYNEQFF. The CDR3 DNA reads TGTGCCAGCAGCTTACGGCAGTACAATGAGCAGTTCTTC.

This clonotype was counted ten times or more. This chain uses TRBV15 with TRBJ1-2; D remains unclear. CDR1 LNHNV and CDR2 YYDKDF come from the germline V gene (reference sequence). CDR3 size: 16 residues. V was pared by 4 bases and J by 2 bases, with 17 bases between. The CDR3 nucleotides are TGTGCCACCAGCATAGGACCTAGCTCTTCCAACTATGGCTACACCTTC. This translates into CATSIGPSSSNYGYTF.

A remark on this clonotype: A much larger clone sits a single nucleotide away, making a read error possible. The chain recombines TRBV28 with TRBJ1-1; no clear D. The germline V gene encodes CDR1 MDHEN and CDR2 SYDVKM. CDR3 length: 14 residues. Trimming removed 5 bases from V and 3 bases from J, with 13 bases in between. In DNA form, the CDR3 reads TGTGCCAGCAGTGCTGGGCCTATGGACACTGAAGCTTTCTTT. Protein product: CASSAGPMDTEAFF.

Regarding this clonotype: This clone may be a read error of a much larger clone one base away. The CDR3 DNA sequence: TGTGCCTGGAGCCCCTCCGGGTCAGGGCCAATTTACTTC. It encodes CAWSPSGSGPIYF. The chain has TRBV30 and TRBJ2-7, with D perhaps TRBD1 (5 bases). The CDR3 contains 13 residues. Looked up from germline, CDR1 is GTSNPN and CDR2 is SVGIG (reference sequence). Trimming took 3 bases from V and 13 from J, leaving 22 bases between them.

The CDR3 region has the DNA TGTGCCACCCTAGCGGGAGGGCCCCCAGATACGCAGTATTTT. This gives the protein CATLAGGPPDTQYF. This chain links TRBV7-9 with TRBJ2-3; 12 bases align to TRBD2. V was clipped by 10 bases and J by 4 bases; unmatched bases: 6. CDR3 length: 14 amino acids. Per germline, CDR1 SEHNR and CDR2 FQNEAQ (reference sequence).

At least ten counts were recorded for this clonotype. The chain joins TRBV28 to TRBJ2-7, with TRBD2 as a possible D gene (5 bases). The germline V and J ends were trimmed by 8 bases and 0 bases, with 8 bases remaining between them. The CDR3 sequence is 12 residues long. Germline-derived CDR1 and CDR2 are MDHEN and SYDVKM. CDR3 loop: CASRRSSYEQYF. DNA for the CDR3: TGTGCCAGCCGGAGGAGCTCCTACGAGCAGTACTTC.